The clone carrying this TCR beta chain occurred once. Its target is unknown. The table came from immunoSEQ multiplex PCR; TCRdb's copy has only in-frame clones and leaves some out. The top ten clones hold around 20% of a sample with roughly 100,000 clones, approximately 89% of them seen once. Time point described: cycle 4 day 1 (C4D1), after 6 weeks of nivolumab. The patients all showed relapse after autologous stem cell transplantation, while their brentuximab vedotin exposure varied. The CDR3 has 18 residues. CDR1 and CDR2 from the germline V gene are MNHNS and SASEGT. With 3 bases removed from V and 5 bases from J, the gap between germline ends came to 25 bases. The data derive from a study of PD-1 blockade in classical Hodgkin lymphoma. Overall study results and limits: It was reported that newly diagnosed patients had less baseline TCR diversity than healthy donors. Those achieving complete response showed baseline diversity like newly diagnosed patients. CD4+ TCR diversity, unlike CD8+, rose significantly by C4D1.

This specimen was peripheral blood mononuclear cells (PBMCs), taken before the fourth cycle of nivolumab. The chain carries TRBV6-1 and TRBJ2-5; D is uncertain. The source is a human donor with classical Hodgkin lymphoma. The CDR3, as DNA: TGTGCCAGCAGTGAGACCCCGGACCCGTGGCTTTCGCGGGAGACCCAGTACTTC. This encodes CASSETPDPWLSRETQYF.